This TCR beta chain was identified in a study of T cells in women clearing cervical HPV infection. Trimming stripped 6 bases from V and 8 bases from J, with 18 bases between. Germline CDR1 DFQATT, CDR2 SNEGSKA (reference sequence). This CDR3 has 13 amino acids. Concerning this clone: The read ends 3 residues shy of where the CDR3 ends; the end is completed using the germline J gene.

Genomic DNA, averaging approximately 1,200 ng per sample, yielded TCR beta CDR3 via immunoSEQ. This table comes from immunoSEQ multiplex PCR, and its TCRdb copy is limited to in-frame clones, with some not included. The sample's table shows fewer than 35,000 clones. The TCR was taken from a woman aged 18-69 years with a cervical HPV16 infection that either progressed to CIN3+ or cleared (not recorded which). The source material was blood buffy coat. The chain recombines TRBV20-1 with TRBJ2-3; D remains unclear. CDR3 region: CSAQREEISTQYF. CDR3 DNA, as far as it was read: TGCAGTGCCCAGCGCGAGGAGATAAGTACG.